The next 15 T cell receptor beta chains were all read from a single sample in a study of glioma-infiltrating T cells after dendritic cell vaccination. Generated by immunoSEQ multiplex PCR, the TCRdb table keeps only in-frame clones and is missing some. This table has under 35,000 clones, 85% to 95% appearing once. This specimen consisted of blood, obtained before dendritic cell vaccination. Source of these receptors: a human donor with glioblastoma.

The rearrangement joins TRBV6-1 to TRBJ2-3; TRBD2 aligns across 7 bases. This CDR3 is 14 amino acids long. V trimming: 1 base; J trimming: 4 bases; junction bases outside the gene matches: 2. Looked up from germline, CDR1 is MNHNS and CDR2 is SASEGT. CDR3 loop: CASSEGGGPDTQYF. The CDR3 DNA is TGTGCCAGCAGTGAAGGGGGAGGGCCAGATACGCAGTATTTT.

The gene calls are TRBV10-1 and TRBJ1-1; D unresolved. V lost 0 bases, J lost 1 base, and 3 bases lay in between. This CDR3 spans 13 amino acids. Germline V gives CDR1 WNHNN, CDR2 SYGVQD (reference sequence). DNA of the CDR3: TGCGCCAGCAGTGAGTCCAGGAACACTGAAGCTTTCTTT. Residues: CASSESRNTEAFF.

The chain combines TRBV6-6 with TRBJ2-1; D might be TRBD2 (7 bases). V was trimmed by 4 bases and J by 6 bases, leaving 16 bases between them. This CDR3 is built from 15 residues. In germline, CDR1 is MNHNY, CDR2 SVGAGI (reference sequence). CDR3 DNA: TGTGCCAGCAGTTGGGGGGGGGCGAAATTCAATGAGCAGTTCTTC. Encoded protein: CASSWGGAKFNEQFF.

This chain connects TRBV6-4 to TRBJ1-2; 7 bases match TRBD1. There are 15 residues in the CDR3. Germline CDR1 is MRHNA and CDR2 is SNTAGT. The J segment lost 4 bases and the V segment lost 5 bases, leaving 10 bases of the junction unmatched. The CDR3 nucleotides read TGTGCCAGCAGTTCGGAAGGGGGCGCGGGCTATGGCTACACCTTC. This codes for CASSSEGGAGYGYTF.

V is TRBV7-9 and J is TRBJ2-7; D might be TRBD1 (5 bases). CDR3 size: 15 residues. With 4 bases removed from V and 2 bases from J, the gap between germline ends came to 15 bases. CDR1 is SEHNR, CDR2 FQNEAQ, per germline (reference sequence). The DNA of the CDR3 is TGTGCCAGCAGCTCCACAGGTGGACGGGCCTACGAGCAGTACTTC. Residues: CASSSTGGRAYEQYF.

This clone was found once. The V call is TRBV11-2, the J call TRBJ2-5; TRBD1 matches 7 bases. CDR1 and CDR2 (germline): SGHAT, FQNNGV. This CDR3 contains 16 residues. With V trimmed by 4 bases and J by 5 bases, 13 bases remained unmatched. The CDR3 DNA sequence: TGTGCCAGCAGCTCCGGAACTAGACAGGGTGGGGAGACCCAGTACTTC. Translation gives CASSSGTRQGGETQYF.

This chain connects TRBV19 to TRBJ1-5; D not resolved. V was cut by 3 bases and J by 3 bases, with 6 bases left in between. CDR1 is LNHDA and CDR2 is SQIVND in the germline V gene (reference sequence). This CDR3 contains 13 residues. The chain's CDR3 is CASSMAINQPQHF. DNA of the CDR3: TGTGCCAGTAGTATGGCCATCAATCAGCCCCAGCATTTT.

The gene calls are TRBV5-6 and TRBJ2-3, with TRBD1 as a possible D gene (6 bases). Germline CDR1 and CDR2: SGHDT and YYEEEE. The CDR3 runs 15 residues. V was pared by 1 base and J by 2 bases, with 11 bases between. In DNA, the CDR3 is TGTGCCAGCAGCTTGACCGGGACATACACAGATACGCAGTATTTT. It codes for CASSLTGTYTDTQYF. Full variable domain (rest looked up from reference TRBV5-6 and TRBJ2-3): DAGVTQSPTHLIKTRGQQVTLRCSPKSGHDTVSWYQQALGQGPQFIFQYYEEEERQRGNFPDRFSGHQFPNYSSELNVNALLLGDSALYLCASSLTGTYTDTQYFGPGTRLTVL.

The V call is TRBV2, the J call TRBJ2-2; perhaps TRBD1 as D (5 bases). The CDR3 extends over 14 amino acids. CDR1 and CDR2 from the germline V gene are SNHLY and FYNNEI. The V gene lost 6 bases and the J gene lost 1 base, with 9 bases spanning the gap. CDR3 sequence: CASSAQVNTGELFF. The CDR3 nucleotides read TGTGCCAGCAGCGCACAGGTGAACACCGGGGAGCTGTTTTTT.

Worth noting for this clone: Relative to the germline gene, one junction end is altered; a read error may explain this. This same CDR3 is encoded by further DNA sequences in the sample. This chain links TRBV2 with TRBJ1-6; D might be TRBD1 (5 bases). The CDR3 length is 14 residues. Looked up from germline, CDR1 is SNHLY and CDR2 is FYNNEI. The CDR3 spells CASSSQGYNSPLHF. The CDR3 DNA sequence: TGTGCCAGCAGTTCTCAGGGTTATAATTCCCCCCTCCACTTT.

V usage is TRBV5-1 and J usage is TRBJ2-1; TRBD1 matches at 9 bases. Germline-derived CDR1 and CDR2 are SGHRS and YFSETQ. CDR3 length: 16 amino acids. Germline trimming cut 4 bases from V and 7 bases from J; bases unmatched to any gene: 12. CDR3 nucleotides: TGCGCCAGCAGCCCAACCACCGGGACAGGGTCAAATGAGCAGTTCTTC. As protein: CASSPTTGTGSNEQFF.

The chain employs TRBV2 and TRBJ1-2; 8 bases fit TRBD1. Germline V lookup: CDR1 SNHLY, CDR2 FYNNEI. V lost 2 bases and J lost 4; bases outside the gene matches: 6. The CDR3 has 15 amino acids. The CDR3 loop is CASSELDRAGYGYTF. The CDR3 DNA reads as TGTGCCAGCAGTGAACTGGACAGGGCAGGCTATGGCTACACCTTC. The full variable domain, with the rest looked up from reference TRBV2 and TRBJ1-2, is EPEVTQTPSHQVTQMGQEVILRCVPISNHLYFYWYRQILGQKVEFLVSFYNNEISEKSEIFDDQFSVERPDGSNFTLKIRSTKLEDSAMYFCASSELDRAGYGYTFGSGTRLTVV.

The chain carries TRBV5-8 and TRBJ2-4, with D uncertain. V shed 4 bases and J shed 10 bases, with 21 bases lying between them. The germline V gene encodes CDR1 SGHTS and CDR2 YDEGEE. The CDR3 length is 15 residues. CDR3 residues: CASSDMPGSSGIQYF. CDR3 DNA: TGTGCCAGCAGCGATATGCCAGGCAGTAGTGGGATTCAGTACTTC.

The CDR3 region has the DNA TGTGCCAGCAGCTTAGTCGGTCCCACTGAAGCTTTCTTT. Protein: CASSLVGPTEAFF. The chain recombines TRBV7-8 with TRBJ1-1; D is unclear. This CDR3 region has 13 residues. The V and J ends lost 1 base and 4 bases respectively, with 7 bases between them. The V gene's germline CDR1 is SGHVS and CDR2 FQNEAQ. The full variable domain, rest sourced from reference TRBV7-8 and TRBJ1-1, is GAGVSQSPRYKVAKRGQDVALRCDPISGHVSLFWYQQALGQGPEFLTYFQNEAQLDKSGLPSDRFFAERPEGSVSTLKIQRTQQEDSAVYLCASSLVGPTEAFFGQGTRLTVV.

The chain combines TRBV6-1 with TRBJ2-5; D gene uncertain. CDR1 and CDR2 (germline): MNHNS, SASEGT. V was shortened by 0 bases and J by 2 bases, with 16 bases between the two germline ends. This CDR3 has 17 residues. In DNA, the CDR3 is TGTGCCAGCAGTGAAGCAATTATCGTGAGACAACAAGAGACCCAGTACTTC. Residues: CASSEAIIVRQQETQYF.